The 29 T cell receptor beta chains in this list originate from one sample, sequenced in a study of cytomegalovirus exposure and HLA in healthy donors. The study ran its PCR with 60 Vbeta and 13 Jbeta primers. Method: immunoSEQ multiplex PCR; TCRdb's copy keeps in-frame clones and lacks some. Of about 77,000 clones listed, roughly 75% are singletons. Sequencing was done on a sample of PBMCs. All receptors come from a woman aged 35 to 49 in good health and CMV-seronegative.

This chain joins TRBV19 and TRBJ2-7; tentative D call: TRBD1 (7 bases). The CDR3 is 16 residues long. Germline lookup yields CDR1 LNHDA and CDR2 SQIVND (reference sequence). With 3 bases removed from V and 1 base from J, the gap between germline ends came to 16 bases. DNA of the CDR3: TGTGCCAGTAGTATCAGAGGGCCAGGGGGGTCCTACGAGCAGTACTTC. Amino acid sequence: CASSIRGPGGSYEQYF.

The CDR3 DNA sequence: TGTGCCAGCAGCGCCCCCGAAAGAGGGTTAGCGGCCCCGGGGGGCCAGTACTTC. As protein: CASSAPERGLAAPGGQYF. The rearrangement links TRBV21-1 to TRBJ2-5; the listed D gene, TRBD2, was not tested against the DNA. TRBV21-1 is a listed pseudogene. CDR3 length: 18 residues.

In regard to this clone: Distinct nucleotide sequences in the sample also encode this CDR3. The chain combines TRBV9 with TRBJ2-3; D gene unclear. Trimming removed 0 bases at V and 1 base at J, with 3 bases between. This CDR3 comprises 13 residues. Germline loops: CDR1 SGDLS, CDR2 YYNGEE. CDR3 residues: CASSVAGTDTQYF. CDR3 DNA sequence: TGTGCCAGCAGCGTAGCTGGCACAGATACGCAGTATTTT.

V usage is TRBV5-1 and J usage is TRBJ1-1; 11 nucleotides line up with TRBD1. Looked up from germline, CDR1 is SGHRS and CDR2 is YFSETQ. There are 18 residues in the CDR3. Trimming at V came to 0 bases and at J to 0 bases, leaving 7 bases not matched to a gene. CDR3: CASSLGPDRGRLNTEAFF. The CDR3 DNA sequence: TGCGCCAGCAGCTTGGGCCCGGACAGGGGGCGATTGAACACTGAAGCTTTCTTT. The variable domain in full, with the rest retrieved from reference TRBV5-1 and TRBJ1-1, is KAGVTQTPRYLIKTRGQQVTLSCSPISGHRSVSWYQQTPGQGLQFLFEYFSETQRNKGNFPGRFSGRQFSNSRSEMNVSTLELGDSALYLCASSLGPDRGRLNTEAFFGQGTRLTVV.

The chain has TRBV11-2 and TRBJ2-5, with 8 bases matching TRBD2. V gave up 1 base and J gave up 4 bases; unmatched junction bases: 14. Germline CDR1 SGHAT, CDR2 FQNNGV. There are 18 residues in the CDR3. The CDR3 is CASSLVPFEVAGLETQYF. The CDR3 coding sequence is TGTGCCAGCAGCTTAGTTCCCTTCGAAGTAGCGGGGTTAGAGACCCAGTACTTC.

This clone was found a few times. The CDR3 region has the DNA TGTGCCAGCAGGTTGGACAGGGGATCCTATAGCAATCAGCCCCAGCATTTT. Translated: CASRLDRGSYSNQPQHF. This chain connects TRBV2 to TRBJ1-5; 9 bases align to TRBD1. The CDR3 is 17 residues long. V lost 6 bases, J lost 0 bases, and 9 bases stayed unmatched. The V gene's germline CDR1 is SNHLY and CDR2 FYNNEI.

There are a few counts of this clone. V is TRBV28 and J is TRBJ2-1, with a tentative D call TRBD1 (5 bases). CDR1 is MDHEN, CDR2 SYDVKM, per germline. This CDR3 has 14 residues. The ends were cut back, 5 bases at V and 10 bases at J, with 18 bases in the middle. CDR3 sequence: CASSVIDLAGEQFF. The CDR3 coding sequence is TGTGCCAGCAGTGTAATCGACTTAGCAGGGGAGCAGTTCTTC.

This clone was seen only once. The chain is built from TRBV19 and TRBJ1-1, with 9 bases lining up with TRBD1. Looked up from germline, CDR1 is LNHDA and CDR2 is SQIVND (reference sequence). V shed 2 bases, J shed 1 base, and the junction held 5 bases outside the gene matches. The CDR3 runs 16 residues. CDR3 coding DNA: TGTGCCAGTAGTATATCCTTGGACAGGGGGAACACTGAAGCTTTCTTT. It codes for CASSISLDRGNTEAFF.

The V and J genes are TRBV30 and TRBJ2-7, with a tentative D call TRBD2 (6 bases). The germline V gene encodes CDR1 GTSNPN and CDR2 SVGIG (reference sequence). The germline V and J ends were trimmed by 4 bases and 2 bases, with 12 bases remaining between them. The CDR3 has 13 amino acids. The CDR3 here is CAWTEGRPYEQYF. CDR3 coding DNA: TGTGCCTGGACAGAGGGGAGGCCCTACGAGCAGTACTTC.

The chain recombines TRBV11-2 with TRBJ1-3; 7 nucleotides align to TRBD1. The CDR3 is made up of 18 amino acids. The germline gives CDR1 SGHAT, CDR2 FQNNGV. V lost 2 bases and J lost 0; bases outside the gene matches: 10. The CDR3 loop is CASSLRDSLYYSGNTIYF. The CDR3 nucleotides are TGTGCCAGCAGCTTAAGGGACAGCTTATACTACTCTGGAAACACCATATATTTT.

CDR3 coding DNA: TGTGCCAGCAGCTTAGCGCGGGGAGGGACCTATAATTCACCCCTCCACTTT. Protein product: CASSLARGGTYNSPLHF. The V gene is TRBV7-8, the J gene TRBJ1-6; D is ambiguous. V was cut by 0 bases and J by 2 bases, with 11 bases left in between. The CDR3 is 17 amino acids. Germline assignment: CDR1 SGHVS and CDR2 FQNEAQ.

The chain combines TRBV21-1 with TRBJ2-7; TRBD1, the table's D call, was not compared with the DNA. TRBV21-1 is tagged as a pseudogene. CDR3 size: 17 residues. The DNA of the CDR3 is TGTGCCAGCAGCAAAGAGCCCCTAACAGGGGTTACCTACGAGCAGTACTTC. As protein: CASSKEPLTGVTYEQYF.

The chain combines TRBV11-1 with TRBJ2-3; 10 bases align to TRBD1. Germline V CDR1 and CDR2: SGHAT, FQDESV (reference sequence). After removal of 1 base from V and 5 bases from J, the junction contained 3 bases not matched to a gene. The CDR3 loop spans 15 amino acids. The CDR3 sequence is CASSLGQGAKDTQYF. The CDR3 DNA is TGTGCCAGCAGCTTAGGACAGGGGGCGAAAGATACGCAGTATTTT.

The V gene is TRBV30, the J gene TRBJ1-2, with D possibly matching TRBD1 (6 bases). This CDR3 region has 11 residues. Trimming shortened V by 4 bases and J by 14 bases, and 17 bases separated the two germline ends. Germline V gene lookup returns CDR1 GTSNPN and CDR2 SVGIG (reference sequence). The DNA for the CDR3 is TGTGCCTGGAACCAGGGGCCCCCGGGGACCTTC. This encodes CAWNQGPPGTF. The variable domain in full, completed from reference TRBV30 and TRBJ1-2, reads SQTIHQWPATLVQPVGSPLSLECTVEGTSNPNLYWYRQAAGRGLQLLFYSVGIGQISSEVPQNLSASRPQDRQFILSSKKLLLSDSGFYLCAWNQGPPGTFGSGTRLTVV.

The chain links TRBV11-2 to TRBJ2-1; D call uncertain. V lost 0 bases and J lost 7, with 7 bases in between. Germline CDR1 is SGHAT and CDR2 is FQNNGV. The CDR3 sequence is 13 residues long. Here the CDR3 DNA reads TGTGCCAGCAGCTTAGATTCGGTGAATGAGCAGTTCTTC. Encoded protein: CASSLDSVNEQFF.

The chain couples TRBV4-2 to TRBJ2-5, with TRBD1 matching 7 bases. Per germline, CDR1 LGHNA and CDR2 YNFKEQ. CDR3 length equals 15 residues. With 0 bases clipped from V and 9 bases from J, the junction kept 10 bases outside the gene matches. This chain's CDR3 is CASSQDQDGQGAQYF. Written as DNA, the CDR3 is TGTGCCAGCAGCCAAGATCAGGACGGCCAGGGGGCCCAGTACTTC.

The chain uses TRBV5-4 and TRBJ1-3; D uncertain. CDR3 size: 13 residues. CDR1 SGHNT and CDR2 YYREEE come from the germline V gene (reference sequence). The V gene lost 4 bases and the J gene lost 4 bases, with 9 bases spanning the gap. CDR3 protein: CASSPRSGNTIYF. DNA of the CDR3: TGTGCCAGCAGCCCCCGGTCGGGAAACACCATATATTTT.

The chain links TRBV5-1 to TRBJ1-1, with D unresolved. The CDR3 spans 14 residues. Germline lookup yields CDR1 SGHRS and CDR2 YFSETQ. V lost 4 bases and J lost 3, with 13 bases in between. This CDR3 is CASSPRYSHTEAFF. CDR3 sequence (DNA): TGCGCCAGCAGCCCCCGGTACAGTCACACTGAAGCTTTCTTT.

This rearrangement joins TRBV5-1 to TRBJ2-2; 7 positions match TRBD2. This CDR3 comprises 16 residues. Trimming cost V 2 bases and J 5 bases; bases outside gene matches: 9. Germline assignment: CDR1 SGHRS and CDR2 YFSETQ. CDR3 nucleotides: TGCGCCAGCAGCTTTCTTGCGGGAGTGGGGACCGGGGAGCTGTTTTTT. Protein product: CASSFLAGVGTGELFF.

The CDR3 sequence is CATRGQGVGETQYF. The CDR3 DNA is TGTGCCACCAGGGGACAGGGGGTTGGAGAGACCCAGTACTTC. This sequence joins TRBV15 and TRBJ2-5, with 11 bases matching TRBD1. CDR3 size: 14 residues. From germline, CDR1 is LNHNV and CDR2 YYDKDF (reference sequence). Unmatched junction bases numbered 4, after V lost 6 bases and J lost 4 bases.

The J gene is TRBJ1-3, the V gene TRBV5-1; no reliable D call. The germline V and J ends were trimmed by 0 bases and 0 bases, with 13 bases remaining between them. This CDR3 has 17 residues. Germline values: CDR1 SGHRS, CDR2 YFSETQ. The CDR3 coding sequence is TGCGCCAGCAGCTTGGGACACCTAAAGAGCTCTGGAAACACCATATATTTT. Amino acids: CASSLGHLKSSGNTIYF.

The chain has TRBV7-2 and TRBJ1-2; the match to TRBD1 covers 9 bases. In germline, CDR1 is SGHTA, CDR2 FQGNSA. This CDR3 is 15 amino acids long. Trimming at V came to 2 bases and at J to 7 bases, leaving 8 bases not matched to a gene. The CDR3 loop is CASSLIPGQGAGYTF. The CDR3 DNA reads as TGTGCCAGCAGCTTAATTCCGGGACAGGGCGCTGGCTACACCTTC.

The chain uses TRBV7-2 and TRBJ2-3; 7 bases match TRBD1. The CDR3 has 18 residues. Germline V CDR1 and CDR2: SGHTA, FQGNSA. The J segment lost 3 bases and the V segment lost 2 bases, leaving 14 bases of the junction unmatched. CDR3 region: CASSLRVLTGQTTDTQYF. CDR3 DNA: TGTGCCAGCAGCTTACGTGTACTAACGGGACAGACAACAGATACGCAGTATTTT.

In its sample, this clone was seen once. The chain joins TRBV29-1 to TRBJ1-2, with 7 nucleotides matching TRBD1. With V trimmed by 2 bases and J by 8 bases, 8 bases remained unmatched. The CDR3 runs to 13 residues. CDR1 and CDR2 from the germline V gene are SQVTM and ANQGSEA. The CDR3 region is CSVESQGPEGYTF. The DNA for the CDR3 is TGCAGCGTTGAATCACAGGGGCCAGAAGGCTACACCTTC.

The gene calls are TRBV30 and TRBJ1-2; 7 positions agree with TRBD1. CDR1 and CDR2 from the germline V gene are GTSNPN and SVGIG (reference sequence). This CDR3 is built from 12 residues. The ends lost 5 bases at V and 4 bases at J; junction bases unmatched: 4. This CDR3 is CAWSTGTYGYTF. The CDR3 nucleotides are TGTGCCTGGTCGACAGGGACCTATGGCTACACCTTC. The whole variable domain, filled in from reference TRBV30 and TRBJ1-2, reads SQTIHQWPATLVQPVGSPLSLECTVEGTSNPNLYWYRQAAGRGLQLLFYSVGIGQISSEVPQNLSASRPQDRQFILSSKKLLLSDSGFYLCAWSTGTYGYTFGSGTRLTVV.

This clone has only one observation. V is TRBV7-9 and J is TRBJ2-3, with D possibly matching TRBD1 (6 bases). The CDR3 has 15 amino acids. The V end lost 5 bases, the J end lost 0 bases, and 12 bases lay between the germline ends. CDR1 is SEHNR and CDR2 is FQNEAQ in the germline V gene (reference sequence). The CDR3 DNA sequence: TGTGCCAGCAGCACGGACAGTTACAGCACAGATACGCAGTATTTT. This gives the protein CASSTDSYSTDTQYF.

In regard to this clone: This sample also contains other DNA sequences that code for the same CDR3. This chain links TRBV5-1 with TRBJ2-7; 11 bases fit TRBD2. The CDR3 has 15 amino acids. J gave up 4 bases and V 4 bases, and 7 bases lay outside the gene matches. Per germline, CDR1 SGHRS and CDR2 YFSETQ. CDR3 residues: CASSLGLAGNYEQYF. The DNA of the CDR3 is TGCGCCAGCAGCCTTGGACTAGCGGGTAATTACGAGCAGTACTTC.

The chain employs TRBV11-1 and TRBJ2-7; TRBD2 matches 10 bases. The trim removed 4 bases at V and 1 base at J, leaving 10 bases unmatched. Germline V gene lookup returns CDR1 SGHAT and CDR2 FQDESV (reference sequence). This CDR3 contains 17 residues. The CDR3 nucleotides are TGTGCCAGCAGCTCCAGGGCTAGCGGGAGCACGTCCTACGAGCAGTACTTC. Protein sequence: CASSSRASGSTSYEQYF.

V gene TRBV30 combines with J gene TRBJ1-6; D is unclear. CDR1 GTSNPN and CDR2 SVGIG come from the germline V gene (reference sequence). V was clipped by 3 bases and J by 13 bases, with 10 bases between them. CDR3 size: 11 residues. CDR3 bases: TGTGCCTGGAGGGCCGGCGGGCCCCTCCACTTT. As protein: CAWRAGGPLHF.